Presented here are 28 T cell receptor beta chains from one specimen sequenced in a study of kidney transplant recipient with SARS-CoV-2 infection. TCRdb passed the reads through MiXCR, listing each CDR3 protein once. This sample yields roughly 230,000 distinct CDR3 sequences, of which more than 25% are seen a single time; almost 7.5% belongs to the top ten. The material sequenced was a blood sample, taken at baseline and on day 111 from a kidney transplant recipient. These receptors were obtained from a male patient younger than 45 who had COVID-19 and was a kidney transplant recipient. These T cells may partly come from the graft donor.

With respect to this clonotype: A read error is possible here, since a much larger clone lies one base away. This chain links TRBV7-8 with TRBJ1-4; D possibly corresponds to TRBD1 (5 bases). Germline lookup yields CDR1 SGHVS and CDR2 FQNEAQ. The length of the CDR3 is 12 residues. CDR3 bases: TGTGCCAGCAGCGCAGAGGGGATCAAACTGTGTTTT. The encoded protein is CASSAEGIKLCF.

A note on this clonotype: A much larger clone lies a single base off, so this may be a read error. V is TRBV12-3 or TRBV12-4 and J is TRBJ1-2; D is ambiguous. The CDR3 extends over 17 amino acids. Trimming stripped 2 bases from V and 4 bases from J, with 20 bases between. CDR3 sequence (DNA): TGTGCCAGCAGTTTAAGCGCCACAGCAGGAAAGACCTATGGCTACACCTTC. This gives the protein CASSLSATAGKTYGYTF.

This clonotype was seen ten or more times. The limits of the CDR3 on the DNA are not certain, so only TCRdb's listed CDR3 is given. The chain has TRBV7-5 and TRBJ1-2. TRBV7-5 is marked as a pseudogene. Termini included, the CDR3 measures 19 amino acids. CDR3: CISVPEPFYEVGKTYGYTF.

With regard to this clonotype: A clone one base away is much larger, so this may be a read error. V gene TRBV16 combines with J gene TRBJ1-2; D is ambiguous. V was shortened by 5 bases and J by 4 bases, with 23 bases between the two germline ends. This CDR3 region has 17 residues. Germline V gene sequence: CDR1 KGHSY, CDR2 FQNENV. DNA of the CDR3: TGTGCCAGCAGCGTGGCCGTGGTCGTTAGAAGGACCTATGGCTACACCTTC. The encoded protein is CASSVAVVVRRTYGYTF.

This clonotype was seen at least ten times. The chain is built from TRBV28 and TRBJ1-2, with 8 bases identical to TRBD1. The CDR3 is 15 amino acids. After removal of 4 bases from V and 5 bases from J, the junction contained 9 bases not matched to a gene. Germline CDR1 reads MDHEN; CDR2 reads SYDVKM. CDR3 in amino acids: CASSYGTGPLYGYTF. In DNA, the CDR3 is TGTGCCAGCAGTTATGGGACAGGACCGCTATATGGCTACACCTTC.

This clonotype showed up just a few times. The chain carries TRBV20-1 and TRBJ2-1; D is perhaps TRBD1 (6 bases). The CDR3 spans 14 residues. Germline lookup yields CDR1 DFQATT and CDR2 SNEGSKA (reference sequence). CDR3: CSPSGAGVGNEQFF. The CDR3 bases are TGCAGCCCATCTGGGGCAGGGGTTGGCAATGAGCAGTTCTTC.

As for this clonotype: A read error may explain this, as a much larger clone is one base away. The J gene is TRBJ2-3, the V gene TRBV5-1, with unresolved D. Gene TRBJ1-5 matches the end of the DNA better, so the J call may be wrong. CDR1 is SGHRS, CDR2 YFSETQ, per germline. The CDR3 is 18 residues long. CDR3: CASSLVVGLADDTDTQHF. DNA for the CDR3: TGCGCCAGCAGCTTGGTTGTTGGACTAGCGGACGACACAGATACGCAGCATTTT.

Regarding this clonotype: A clone one base away is much larger, so this may be a read error. The genes are TRBV11-3 and TRBJ1-2; no clear D gene. The CDR3 length is 17 residues. Looked up from germline, CDR1 is SGHNT and CDR2 is YENEEA. The CDR3 DNA reads as TGTGCCGGCAGCGTTCGCTCCGATCTCGGAAAGACCTATGGCTACACCTTC. As protein: CAGSVRSDLGKTYGYTF.

This clonotype occurred a few times. In DNA form, the CDR3 reads TGTGCCTGGAGCCTAGACACGGGCAATCAGCCCCAGCATTTT. Translation gives CAWSLDTGNQPQHF. The rearrangement joins TRBV30 to TRBJ1-5; D unclear. Trimming removed 3 bases from V and 2 bases from J, with 11 bases in between. CDR1 is GTSNPN, CDR2 SVGIG, per germline (reference sequence). The length of the CDR3 is 14 residues.

The CDR3 spells CASSGGGGGVSYEQYF. The CDR3 DNA reads TGTGCCAGCAGCGGGGGGGGAGGAGGCGTCTCCTACGAGCAGTACTTC. The rearrangement links TRBV9 to TRBJ2-7; 7 positions match TRBD2. CDR3 length: 16 residues. Per the germline V gene, CDR1 is SGDLS and CDR2 is YYNGEE. The V segment lost 3 bases and the J segment 0 bases; nucleotides outside the gene matches: 9.

This clonotype has a count of ten or more. The chain links TRBV5-4 to TRBJ1-2; D uncertain. Per the germline V gene, CDR1 is SGHNT and CDR2 is YYREEE (reference sequence). Trimming removed 7 bases from V and 4 bases from J, with 23 bases in between. The CDR3 has 16 residues. CDR3 sequence: CASWEIVPGKTYGYTF. Here the CDR3 DNA reads TGTGCCAGCTGGGAGATCGTACCAGGAAAGACCTATGGCTACACCTTC. Together with reference TRBV5-4 and TRBJ1-2, the CDR3 gives the full variable domain: ETGVTQSPTHLIKTRGQQVTLRCSSQSGHNTVSWYQQALGQGPQFIFQYYREEENGRGNFPPRFSGLQFPNYSSELNVNALELDDSALYLCASWEIVPGKTYGYTFGSGTRLTVV.

In the case of this clonotype: With a much larger clone just one base away, this may be a read error. V and J are TRBV6-5 and TRBJ1-1; no clear D. This CDR3 is built from 15 residues. Trimming removed 6 bases at V and 3 bases at J, with 17 bases between. Germline CDR1 MNHEY, CDR2 SVGAGI. The CDR3 loop is CASSLGDEVDTEAFF. CDR3 bases: TGTGCCAGCAGCTTGGGCGATGAGGTGGACACTGAAGCTTTCTTT.

Remarks on this clonotype: A much more abundant neighbour one base away suggests this may be a read error. This CDR3 is CASSLSGGSSFFYGYTF. In DNA, the CDR3 is TGTGCCAGCAGTTTATCGGGCGGTTCTTCCTTTTTCTATGGCTACACCTTC. The V and J genes are TRBV28 and TRBJ1-2; D not resolved. Germline V gene sequence: CDR1 MDHEN, CDR2 SYDVKM. The germline V and J ends were trimmed by 1 base and 4 bases, with 19 bases remaining between them. The CDR3 is 17 residues long.

There are many counts of this clonotype. This chain joins TRBV6-4 and TRBJ1-1; no definite D call. V shed 0 bases and J shed 6 bases, with 8 bases lying between them. Germline lookup yields CDR1 MRHNA and CDR2 SNTAGT. The CDR3 is 13 residues long. CDR3 DNA sequence: TGTGCCAGCAGTGACTCGATAAGTTCTGAAGCTTTCTTT. This sequence encodes CASSDSISSEAFF.

To note about this clonotype: A much larger clonotype is one base distant, so this may be a read error. The chain recombines TRBV7-9 with TRBJ2-7; D may be TRBD1 (5 bases). Per germline, CDR1 SEHNR and CDR2 FQNEAQ (reference sequence). The CDR3 is 17 residues long. CDR3 DNA sequence: TGTGCCAACAGCTTAGGGTTAGGGGTTACCCAAGAGGACGAGCAGTACTTC. Amino acid sequence: CANSLGLGVTQEDEQYF.

This clonotype was picked up many times. The chain is built from TRBV21-1 and TRBJ2-3; the D call of TRBD2 is as the table states it, not checked on the DNA. TRBV21-1 is tagged as a pseudogene. This CDR3 comprises 17 residues. The CDR3 coding sequence is TGTGCCAGCAGGATGCCTCTAGCTACAGTCATGCAAGATACGCAGTATTTT. Its protein product is CASRMPLATVMQDTQYF.

This clonotype has at least ten counts. V usage is TRBV11-3 and J usage is TRBJ1-2; D not certain. V lost 5 bases to trimming and J lost 4 bases, with 23 bases between them. CDR1 is SGHNT, CDR2 YENEEA, per germline. The CDR3 is made up of 17 amino acids. The CDR3 is CASSHKLDLGKTYGYTF. Here the CDR3 DNA reads TGTGCCAGCAGCCACAAGCTCGATCTCGGAAAGACCTATGGCTACACCTTC.

The chain uses TRBV29-1 and TRBJ2-5; a possible D gene is TRBD1 (5 bases). Germline values: CDR1 SQVTM, CDR2 ANQGSEA. This CDR3 comprises 16 residues. Trimming left V 3 bases short and J 1 base short, with 18 bases between. This chain's CDR3 is CSVEGQGFQVQETQYF. CDR3 DNA sequence: TGCAGCGTTGAGGGGCAGGGTTTCCAGGTCCAAGAGACCCAGTACTTC.

The chain carries TRBV7-9 and TRBJ2-1; 8 nucleotides agree with TRBD1. CDR3 length equals 15 residues. Trimming removed 6 bases from V and 4 bases from J; junction bases left unmatched: 8. Germline CDR1 SEHNR, CDR2 FQNEAQ (reference sequence). The CDR3 bases are TGTGCCAGCAGGCAACAGGGGGTATGGTACAATGAGCAGTTCTTC. The encoded protein is CASRQQGVWYNEQFF.

This clonotype was seen once. The CDR3 DNA sequence: TGTGCCTGTAGGGGGACAGGGTCGTACTATGGCTACACCTTC. It is translated as CACRGTGSYYGYTF. The chain combines TRBV3-1 with TRBJ1-2, with 9 nucleotides matching TRBD1. The CDR3 extends over 14 amino acids. Germline CDR1 is LGHDT and CDR2 is YNNKEL (reference sequence). V lost 11 bases to trimming and J lost 3 bases; unmatched junction nucleotides: 10.

On this clonotype: It may be a read error: a sequence one base away is much more abundant. This rearrangement joins TRBV19 to TRBJ1-1, with 7 bases that match TRBD1. The CDR3 contains 15 residues. The germline gives CDR1 LNHDA, CDR2 SQIVND (reference sequence). Trimming cost V 0 bases and J 8 bases; bases outside gene matches: 9. CDR3 sequence: CASSIDWDPGQEAFF. CDR3 DNA sequence: TGTGCCAGTAGTATAGATTGGGACCCGGGACAGGAAGCTTTCTTT.

A single count supports this clonotype. One junction end does not reproduce the germline sequence, and a read error may be involved. The genes are TRBV3-1 and TRBJ2-2; 7 nucleotides match TRBD2. Germline CDR1 and CDR2: LGHDT and YNNKEL (reference sequence). This CDR3 is 15 amino acids long. The CDR3 DNA reads as TGTGCCGGCAGCCAAGCTAGCGGCTACACCGGGGAGCTGTTTTTT. This translates into CAGSQASGYTGELFF.

This clonotype has a count of ten or more. The chain couples TRBV11-1 to TRBJ1-2; D unresolved. Looked up from germline, CDR1 is SGHAT and CDR2 is FQDESV (reference sequence). Trimming pared 5 bases from V and 4 bases from J, leaving 23 bases between. The length of the CDR3 is 17 residues. CDR3 sequence reads: CASSGEDKAGKTYGYTF. The CDR3 DNA reads as TGTGCCAGCAGCGGAGAGGATAAGGCTGGAAAGACCTATGGCTACACCTTC.

This chain connects TRBV20-1 to TRBJ2-5; tentatively, D is TRBD1 or TRBD2 (6 bases each). The DNA end is a closer match to TRBJ2-7, so the J assignment may be wrong. Germline loops: CDR1 DFQATT, CDR2 SNEGSKA (reference sequence). The CDR3 sequence is 16 residues long. This chain's CDR3 is CSARDLGGHPSYEQYV. The CDR3 nucleotides are TGCAGTGCTAGAGACCTCGGGGGACACCCCTCCTACGAGCAGTACGTC.

This clonotype was observed at least ten times. The chain couples TRBV11-2 to TRBJ1-2; TRBD1 matches 10 bases. V shed 5 bases, J shed 0 bases, and the junction held 6 bases outside the gene matches. Germline lookup yields CDR1 SGHAT and CDR2 FQNNGV. The CDR3 loop spans 16 amino acids. CDR3 loop: CASSLDRGTANYGYTF. Here the CDR3 DNA reads TGTGCCAGCAGCCTGGACAGGGGGACAGCTAACTATGGCTACACCTTC.

This clonotype was observed a few times. This chain uses TRBV3-1 with TRBJ2-2; the D is unclear. Germline CDR1 reads LGHDT; CDR2 reads YNNKEL (reference sequence). The CDR3 is made up of 18 amino acids. V gave up 5 bases and J gave up 5 bases, with 24 bases separating them. The CDR3 is CASSVGVPISGLTGELFF. The CDR3 DNA reads TGTGCCAGCAGCGTTGGAGTTCCCATTTCAGGCTTGACCGGGGAGCTGTTTTTT.

The table lists this clonotype with many counts. This chain links TRBV25-1 with TRBJ2-7; 11 nucleotides match TRBD1. Germline CDR1 is MGHDK and CDR2 is SYGVNS. Losses at the gene ends were 3 bases for V and 5 bases for J; bases not matched to a gene: 15. This CDR3 comprises 18 residues. The CDR3, as DNA: TGTGCCAGCAGTGACCCGGGGGGTGGACAGGGGGCGGTGGACGAGCAGTACTTC. This gives the protein CASSDPGGGQGAVDEQYF.

This chain joins TRBV11-2 and TRBJ2-5, with 8 bases lining up with TRBD2. The CDR3 consists of 18 residues. V shed 5 bases, J shed 2 bases, and the junction held 16 bases outside the gene matches. Germline CDR1 SGHAT, CDR2 FQNNGV. The CDR3 DNA sequence: TGTGCCAGCAGCCCCCGAAATAGACTAGCGAGCGATCAAGAGACCCAGTACTTC. This translates into CASSPRNRLASDQETQYF.